The entry below gives a single T cell receptor (beta chain) sequence along with its context. Authors' data handling: Estimation of nucleated cell counts was performed using reference gene primer amplification. The repertoire was sequenced with immunoSEQ multiplex PCR; TCRdb's copy has only in-frame clones and lacks some. That table is the source of V, J and clone size, and D and trimming were worked out from the DNA. This table has over 85,000 clones, 91% appearing once. This record belongs to a study of blood T cell repertoires in COVID-19. The V gene's germline CDR1 is LNHDA and CDR2 SQIVND (reference sequence). The CDR3 runs to 12 residues. Trimming left V 5 bases short and J 5 bases short, with 9 bases between.

The source of this sequence is a young man with acute or convalescent COVID-19. This chain links TRBV19 with TRBJ2-5; weak D call: TRBD1 (6 bases). Sequencing was carried out using peripheral blood. The CDR3 region has the DNA TGTGCCAGTAGTGGACAGTGGGAGACCCAGTACTTC. Amino acid sequence: CASSGQWETQYF.